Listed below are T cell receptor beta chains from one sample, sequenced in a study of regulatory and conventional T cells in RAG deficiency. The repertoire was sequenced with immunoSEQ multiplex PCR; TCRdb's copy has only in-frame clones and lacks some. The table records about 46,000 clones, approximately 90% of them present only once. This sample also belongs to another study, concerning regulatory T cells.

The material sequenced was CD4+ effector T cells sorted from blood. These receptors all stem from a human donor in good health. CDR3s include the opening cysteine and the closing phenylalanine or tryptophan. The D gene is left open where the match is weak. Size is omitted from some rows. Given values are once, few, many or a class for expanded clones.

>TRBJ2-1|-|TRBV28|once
CASSPTTGNYNEQFF
TGTGCCAGCAGTCCTACGACAGGTAATTACAATGAGCAGTTCTTC
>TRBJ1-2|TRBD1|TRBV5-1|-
CASSLVDRVNYGYTF
TGCGCCAGCAGCTTGGTGGACAGGGTTAACTATGGCTACACCTTC
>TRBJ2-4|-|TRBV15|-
CATSRDTGGRGNIQYF
TGTGCCACCAGCAGAGATACCGGGGGCAGGGGGAACATTCAGTACTTC
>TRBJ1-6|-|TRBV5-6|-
CASSLGHSSYNSPLHF
TGTGCCAGCAGTCTGGGCCACAGCTCCTATAATTCACCCCTCCACTTT
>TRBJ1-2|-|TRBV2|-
CASRLQGGAGYTF
TGTGCCAGCAGATTACAGGGCGGGGCAGGCTACACCTTC
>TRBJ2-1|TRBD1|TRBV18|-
CASSPSWTGTNEQFF
TGTGCCAGCTCACCCTCCTGGACAGGGACCAATGAGCAGTTCTTC
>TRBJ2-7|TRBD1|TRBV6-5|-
CASSAGQGAWEQYF
TGTGCCAGCAGCGCGGGACAGGGGGCTTGGGAGCAGTACTTC
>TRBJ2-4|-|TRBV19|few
CASTSGDIQYF
TGTGCCAGTACCTCAGGGGACATTCAGTACTTC
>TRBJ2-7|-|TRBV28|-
CASIPRAGSYEQYF
TGTGCCAGCATCCCTAGGGCGGGAAGCTACGAGCAGTACTTC
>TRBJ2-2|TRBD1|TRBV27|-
CASNTQGVVPGELFF
TGTGCCAGCAACACGCAGGGGGTAGTCCCCGGGGAGCTGTTTTTT
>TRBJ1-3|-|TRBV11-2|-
CASSQGFSSGNTIYF
TGTGCCAGCAGCCAAGGATTCAGCTCTGGAAACACCATATATTTT
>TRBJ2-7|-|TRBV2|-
CASSRLPEREQYF
TGTGCCAGCAGTAGGCTCCCCGAGAGGGAGCAGTACTTC
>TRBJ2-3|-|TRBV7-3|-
CASRSTSTDTQYF
TGTGCCAGCCGTTCCACAAGCACAGATACGCAGTATTTT
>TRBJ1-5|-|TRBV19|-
CASRDREGQPQHF
TGTGCCAGTAGGGACAGAGAGGGACAGCCCCAGCATTTT
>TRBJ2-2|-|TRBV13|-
CASSLAGDGELFF
TGTGCCAGCAGCTTAGCAGGGGACGGGGAGCTGTTTTTT
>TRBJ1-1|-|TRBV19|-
CASSIPGVGTEAFF
TGTGCCAGTAGTATTCCAGGGGTTGGCACTGAAGCTTTCTTT
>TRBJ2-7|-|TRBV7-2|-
CASSKQAGQPSYEQYF
TGTGCCAGCAGCAAGCAGGCGGGACAGCCCTCCTACGAGCAGTACTTC
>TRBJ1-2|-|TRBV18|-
CASSKNGGGDYGYTF
TGTGCCAGCTCAAAAAACGGGGGGGGCGACTATGGCTACACCTTC
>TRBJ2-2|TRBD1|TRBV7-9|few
CASSARQGDTGELFF
TGTGCCAGCAGCGCCCGACAGGGCGACACCGGGGAGCTGTTTTTT
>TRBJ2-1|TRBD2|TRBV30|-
CAWSKAGGLNYNEQFF
TGTGCCTGGAGTAAAGCGGGAGGGCTAAACTACAATGAGCAGTTCTTC
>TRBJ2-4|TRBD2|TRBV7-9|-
CASSAGTSGNIQYF
TGTGCCAGCAGCGCCGGGACTAGCGGGAACATTCAGTACTTC
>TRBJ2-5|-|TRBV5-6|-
CASSLELRDGGTQYF
TGTGCCAGCAGCTTGGAGTTGCGGGACGGAGGGACCCAGTACTTC